These 11 T cell receptor beta chains were sequenced from one sample in a study of blood T cell repertoires in COVID-19. Sequenced by immunoSEQ multiplex PCR; TCRdb stores in-frame clones only, minus some. The sample lists about 170,000 clones, about 88% occurring once. The sample consisted of peripheral blood. These receptors were obtained from a woman older than 75 in a cohort sampled during active or convalescent COVID-19.

DNA for the CDR3: TGTGCCAGCAGCTTAGGAGCGGATTTCTCTGGAAACACCATATATTTT. Protein: CASSLGADFSGNTIYF. The chain joins TRBV7-2 to TRBJ1-3; D is unresolved. Germline V gene data show CDR1 as SGHTA and CDR2 as FQGNSA. The germline V and J ends were trimmed by 1 base and 0 bases, with 10 bases remaining between them. This CDR3 is 16 amino acids long.

This sequence joins TRBV13 and TRBJ1-2; 7 bases map to TRBD1. V shed 2 bases, J shed 2 bases, and the junction held 5 bases outside the gene matches. The CDR3 sequence is 15 residues long. From germline, CDR1 is PRHDT and CDR2 FYEKMQ (reference sequence). The CDR3 loop is CASSLYLGQNYGYTF. The CDR3 nucleotides are TGTGCCAGCAGCTTATACCTGGGACAGAACTATGGCTACACCTTC.

The chain employs TRBV5-1 and TRBJ1-4, with D tentatively TRBD1 (5 bases). Germline lookup yields CDR1 SGHRS and CDR2 YFSETQ. The CDR3 extends over 15 amino acids. Trimming removed 4 bases at V and 8 bases at J, with 18 bases between. The DNA for the CDR3 is TGCGCCAGCAGCCCTTCCACCCCGGCAGGGGAAAAACTGTTTTTT. This codes for CASSPSTPAGEKLFF.

V gene TRBV10-2 combines with J gene TRBJ2-1; 9 bases agree with TRBD2. The CDR3 runs to 15 residues. The germline gives CDR1 WSHSY, CDR2 SAAADI. V gave up 6 bases and J gave up 8 bases; unmatched junction bases: 11. The DNA for the CDR3 is TGCGCCAGCAGCCCTAGCGGGGAAGCCAGCGATGAGCAGTTCTTC. This encodes CASSPSGEASDEQFF.

This clone has just one count. The rearrangement links TRBV3-1 (or the pseudogene TRBV3-2) to TRBJ1-4; TRBD1 agrees at 7 bases. The V gene end was trimmed by 4 bases and the J gene end by 5 bases; junction bases not matched to a gene: 4. Germline V lookup: CDR1 LGHDT, CDR2 YNNKEL (reference sequence). CDR3 length: 14 residues. The CDR3 loop is CASSPWTGNEKLFF. CDR3 DNA: TGTGCCAGCAGCCCATGGACAGGAAATGAAAAACTGTTTTTT.

This clone was seen a single time. V is TRBV24-1 and J is TRBJ2-5; TRBD2 matches at 10 bases. CDR1 is KGHDR, CDR2 SFDVKD, per germline. The ends lost 4 bases at V and 5 bases at J; junction bases unmatched: 3. The length of the CDR3 is 14 residues. CDR3 sequence: CATSDLAGDETQYF. DNA of the CDR3: TGTGCCACCAGTGACCTAGCGGGAGATGAGACCCAGTACTTC.

In its sample, this clone was seen once. The rearrangement joins TRBV11-3 to TRBJ1-2, with D tentatively TRBD1 (6 bases). Germline CDR1 SGHNT, CDR2 YENEEA. This CDR3 comprises 17 residues. V was shortened by 3 bases and J by 0 bases, with 17 bases between the two germline ends. Written as DNA, the CDR3 is TGTGCCAGCAGCTTTTCCCGCCCCGGACAGACTAACTATGGCTACACCTTC. This translates into CASSFSRPGQTNYGYTF.

This clone was counted a few times. The chain couples TRBV11-2 to TRBJ1-1; D call uncertain. The V end was cut by 0 bases, the J end by 0 bases, with 8 bases between. The CDR3 runs to 15 residues. Per the germline V gene, CDR1 is SGHAT and CDR2 is FQNNGV. CDR3 bases: TGTGCCAGCAGCTTAGAGGTCAGGATGAACACTGAAGCTTTCTTT. It codes for CASSLEVRMNTEAFF.

The chain carries TRBV2 and TRBJ2-2; 9 bases line up with TRBD1. V lost 2 bases and J lost 6; bases outside the gene matches: 4. CDR1 is SNHLY, CDR2 FYNNEI, per germline. The CDR3 sequence is 15 residues long. CDR3 amino acids: CASSELGQGSGELFF. For the CDR3, the DNA is TGTGCCAGCAGTGAACTAGGACAGGGGTCCGGGGAGCTGTTTTTT.

The chain carries TRBV11-3 and TRBJ2-1; maybe TRBD2 (6 bases). The CDR3 has 14 residues. CDR1 is SGHNT and CDR2 is YENEEA in the germline V gene. Trimming removed 5 bases from V and 0 bases from J, with 8 bases in between. CDR3: CASSGRSSYNEQFF. The CDR3 nucleotides are TGTGCCAGCAGCGGGAGGAGCTCCTACAATGAGCAGTTCTTC.

The chain recombines TRBV2 with TRBJ2-2, with 9 bases lining up with TRBD2. Germline lookup yields CDR1 SNHLY and CDR2 FYNNEI. V trimming: 3 bases; J trimming: 7 bases; junction bases outside the gene matches: 9. This CDR3 spans 16 amino acids. The CDR3 coding sequence is TGTGCCAGCAGTGACTCGGCGGGGGGGCTCAGCGGGGAGCTGTTTTTT. Protein product: CASSDSAGGLSGELFF.